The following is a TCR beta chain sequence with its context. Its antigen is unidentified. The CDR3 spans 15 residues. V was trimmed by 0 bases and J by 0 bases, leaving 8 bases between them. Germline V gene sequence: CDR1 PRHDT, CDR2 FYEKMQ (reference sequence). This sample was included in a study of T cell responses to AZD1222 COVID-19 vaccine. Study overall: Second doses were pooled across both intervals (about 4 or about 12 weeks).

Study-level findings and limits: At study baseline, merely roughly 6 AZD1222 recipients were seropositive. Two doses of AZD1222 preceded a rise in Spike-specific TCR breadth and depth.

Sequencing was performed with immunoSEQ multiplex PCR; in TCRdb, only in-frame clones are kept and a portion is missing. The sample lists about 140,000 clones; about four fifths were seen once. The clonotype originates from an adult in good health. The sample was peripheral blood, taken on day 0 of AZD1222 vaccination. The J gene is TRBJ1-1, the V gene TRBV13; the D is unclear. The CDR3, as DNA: TGTGCCAGCAGCTTAGGGCCGGCATTGAACACTGAAGCTTTCTTT. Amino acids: CASSLGPALNTEAFF.